The rows below give T cell receptor beta chains drawn from one sample of a study of cytomegalovirus exposure and HLA in healthy donors. The method was immunoSEQ multiplex PCR; TCRdb's version includes in-frame clones alone and lacks a portion of them. The table has about 170,000 clones, 80% to 85% seen once. The sample comprised PBMCs. These receptors all come from a male donor in good health and CMV-seronegative. Both conserved end residues are part of each CDR3. The D gene is left open where the match is weak. The size of a clone is reported for some rows only, either as once, few or many, or as a class for expanded clones.

V	D	J	size	DNA	CDR3
TRBV10-3	.	TRBJ1-5	.	TGTGCCATCAGTAGGGGTTCGAATCAGCCCCAGCATTTT	CAISRGSNQPQHF
TRBV4-1	TRBD1	TRBJ1-6	.	TGCGCCAGCAGCCAAGGACAGGGAGTTCATTCACCCCTCCACTTT	CASSQGQGVHSPLHF
TRBV7-9	.	TRBJ2-7	.	TGTGCCAGCAGCGATTCCGGGACACAGCGCTACGAGCAGTACTTC	CASSDSGTQRYEQYF
TRBV11-3	.	TRBJ2-3	.	TGTGCCAGCAGCTTAGGGACTACCAGCACAGATACGCAGTATTTT	CASSLGTTSTDTQYF
TRBV9	TRBD1	TRBJ1-4	.	TGTGCCAGCAGCGAGGGGGACAGGGGGCATGAAAAACTGTTTTTT	CASSEGDRGHEKLFF
TRBV7-8	.	TRBJ1-1	.	TGTGCCAGCAGCCCCCGTCGATGGGGGGGTCTAACTGAAGCTTTCTTT	CASSPRRWGGLTEAFF
TRBV5-6	.	TRBJ2-7	.	TGTGCCAGCAGCTCGGACCGGGACATGAGAATTGTCGAGCAGTACTTC	CASSSDRDMRIVEQYF
TRBV7-2	.	TRBJ2-7	.	TGTGCCAGCAGCTTACTGGCGGGCGAGCAGTACTTC	CASSLLAGEQYF
TRBV5-8	TRBD1	TRBJ1-4	.	TGTGCCAGCAGCTACGGACAGGGGGGTGATGAAAAACTGTTTTTT	CASSYGQGGDEKLFF
TRBV7-9	.	TRBJ2-7	.	TGTGCCAGCAGCAAATCCCAGGGGTACTCCTACGAGCAGTACTTC	CASSKSQGYSYEQYF
TRBV10-3	TRBD1	TRBJ1-5	.	TGTGCCGCCGGCAGGGGGCCGGGGAGCAATCAGCCCCAGCATTTT	CAAGRGPGSNQPQHF
TRBV7-2	.	TRBJ1-2	.	TGTGCCAGCAGCTTTGGCCAGGGGAATGGCTACACCTTC	CASSFGQGNGYTF
TRBV11-2	.	TRBJ2-7	few	TGTGCCAGCAGCTTTCCAGGTCCTTACGAGCAGTACTTC	CASSFPGPYEQYF
TRBV29-1	.	TRBJ1-5	.	TGCAGCGTTGCGGGGTCCGGTCAGCCCCAGCATTTT	CSVAGSGQPQHF
TRBV7-8	.	TRBJ1-2	once	TGTGCCAGCAGCTTAGGGGAGGGCTCTTATGGCTACACCTTC	CASSLGEGSYGYTF
TRBV9	TRBD1	TRBJ1-5	.	TGTGCCAGCAGCGTAATCAGGGGGCAGTATCAGCCCCAGCATTTT	CASSVIRGQYQPQHF
TRBV6-1	.	TRBJ1-3	.	TGTGCCAGCAGCGCCGTCAGGACTGGAAACACCATATATTTT	CASSAVRTGNTIYF
TRBV7-7	TRBD2	TRBJ2-1	.	TGTGCTAGCAGCCCTAGCGGGGATAATGAGCAGTTCTTC	CASSPSGDNEQFF
TRBV19	.	TRBJ1-1	.	TGTGCCAGTAGTGCTCGAGGGTTTGTGGGTACTGAAGCTTTCTTT	CASSARGFVGTEAFF
TRBV30	.	TRBJ2-2	.	TGTGCCTGGACCCCAGGGGGGTCCGGGGAGCTGTTTTTT	CAWTPGGSGELFF
TRBV11-2	.	TRBJ2-4	.	TGTGCCAGCAGCTTAGGACAGCAAAACATTCAGTACTTC	CASSLGQQNIQYF
TRBV2	.	TRBJ2-2	.	TGTGCCAGCAGTGTCTTCACTTCGAACACCGGGGAGCTGTTTTTT	CASSVFTSNTGELFF
TRBV13	.	TRBJ2-5	.	TGTGCCAGCAGCTTGGGGAGGAAGACCCAGTACTTC	CASSLGRKTQYF
TRBV5-1	.	TRBJ2-7	.	TGCGCCAGCAGCCCAGGGGATCTCTCCTACGAGCAGTACTTC	CASSPGDLSYEQYF
TRBV7-8	.	TRBJ2-2	once	TGTGCCAGCAGCCCGGGCAGTAGCCGGGGGAACACCGGGGAGCTGTTTTTT	CASSPGSSRGNTGELFF
TRBV2	.	TRBJ2-1	.	TGTGCCAGCAGCCTCAGGGACAATGAGCAGTTCTTC	CASSLRDNEQFF
TRBV6-5	.	TRBJ2-7	.	TGTGCCAGCAGTTCGGACATGGTTGGGGAGCAGTACTTC	CASSSDMVGEQYF
TRBV5-1	TRBD1	TRBJ1-2	.	TGCGCCAGCAGCTCACAGGGGGCATCTTACTACTATGGCTACACCTTC	CASSSQGASYYYGYTF
TRBV10-2	TRBD1	TRBJ1-1	.	TGCGCCGGCAGGGGACAGAGTGAAGCTTTCTTT	CAGRGQSEAFF
TRBV6-6	.	TRBJ1-6	.	TGTGCCAGCAGTCGCCAGGGGCAACTTAATTCACCCCTCCACTTT	CASSRQGQLNSPLHF
TRBV14	.	TRBJ2-4	.	TGTGCCAGCAGCCAACTAGGCGGCGCGCGGAGAGCCAAAAACATTCAGTACTTC	CASSQLGGARRAKNIQYF
TRBV30	TRBD1	TRBJ2-2	few	TGTGCCCTTCGCATGGGGACAGGCACCGGGGAGCTGTTTTTT	CALRMGTGTGELFF
TRBV4-2	TRBD1	TRBJ2-4	.	TGTGCCAGCAGTCCCGGACAGGTTGGGAACATTCAGTACTTC	CASSPGQVGNIQYF
TRBV5-1	TRBD1	TRBJ1-1	.	TGCGCCAGCAGCTGGGACAGGGCCACGAACACTGAAGCTTTCTTT	CASSWDRATNTEAFF
TRBV30	TRBD1	TRBJ1-3	.	TGTGCCTGGGCGACCGGGACAGGAAGGTTGGACACCATATATTTT	CAWATGTGRLDTIYF
TRBV6-5	.	TRBJ1-2	.	TGTGCCAGCAGTTACGTCCGACAGCCTAACTATGGCTACACCTTC	CASSYVRQPNYGYTF
TRBV19	TRBD1	TRBJ2-7	once	TGTGCCAGTAGTCCAAGGGGACAGGGATCACCCTACGAGCAGTACTTC	CASSPRGQGSPYEQYF
TRBV7-6	TRBD1	TRBJ1-1	.	TGTGCCAGCAGCTTTAAGACAGGGGGCACTGAAGCTTTCTTT	CASSFKTGGTEAFF
TRBV10-3	TRBD1	TRBJ2-1	.	TGTGCCATCAGTGGACAGGGGGACGTGGATGAGCAGTTCTTC	CAISGQGDVDEQFF
TRBV7-9	TRBD2	TRBJ2-5	.	TGTGCCAGCAGCTTTTTCCCCGGCCTAGCGGGGGCTAAACAAGAGACCCAGTACTTC	CASSFFPGLAGAKQETQYF
TRBV11-2	.	TRBJ1-2	.	TGTGCCAGCAGCTTGTCGAGGAGGGGACGCGGCTACACCTTC	CASSLSRRGRGYTF